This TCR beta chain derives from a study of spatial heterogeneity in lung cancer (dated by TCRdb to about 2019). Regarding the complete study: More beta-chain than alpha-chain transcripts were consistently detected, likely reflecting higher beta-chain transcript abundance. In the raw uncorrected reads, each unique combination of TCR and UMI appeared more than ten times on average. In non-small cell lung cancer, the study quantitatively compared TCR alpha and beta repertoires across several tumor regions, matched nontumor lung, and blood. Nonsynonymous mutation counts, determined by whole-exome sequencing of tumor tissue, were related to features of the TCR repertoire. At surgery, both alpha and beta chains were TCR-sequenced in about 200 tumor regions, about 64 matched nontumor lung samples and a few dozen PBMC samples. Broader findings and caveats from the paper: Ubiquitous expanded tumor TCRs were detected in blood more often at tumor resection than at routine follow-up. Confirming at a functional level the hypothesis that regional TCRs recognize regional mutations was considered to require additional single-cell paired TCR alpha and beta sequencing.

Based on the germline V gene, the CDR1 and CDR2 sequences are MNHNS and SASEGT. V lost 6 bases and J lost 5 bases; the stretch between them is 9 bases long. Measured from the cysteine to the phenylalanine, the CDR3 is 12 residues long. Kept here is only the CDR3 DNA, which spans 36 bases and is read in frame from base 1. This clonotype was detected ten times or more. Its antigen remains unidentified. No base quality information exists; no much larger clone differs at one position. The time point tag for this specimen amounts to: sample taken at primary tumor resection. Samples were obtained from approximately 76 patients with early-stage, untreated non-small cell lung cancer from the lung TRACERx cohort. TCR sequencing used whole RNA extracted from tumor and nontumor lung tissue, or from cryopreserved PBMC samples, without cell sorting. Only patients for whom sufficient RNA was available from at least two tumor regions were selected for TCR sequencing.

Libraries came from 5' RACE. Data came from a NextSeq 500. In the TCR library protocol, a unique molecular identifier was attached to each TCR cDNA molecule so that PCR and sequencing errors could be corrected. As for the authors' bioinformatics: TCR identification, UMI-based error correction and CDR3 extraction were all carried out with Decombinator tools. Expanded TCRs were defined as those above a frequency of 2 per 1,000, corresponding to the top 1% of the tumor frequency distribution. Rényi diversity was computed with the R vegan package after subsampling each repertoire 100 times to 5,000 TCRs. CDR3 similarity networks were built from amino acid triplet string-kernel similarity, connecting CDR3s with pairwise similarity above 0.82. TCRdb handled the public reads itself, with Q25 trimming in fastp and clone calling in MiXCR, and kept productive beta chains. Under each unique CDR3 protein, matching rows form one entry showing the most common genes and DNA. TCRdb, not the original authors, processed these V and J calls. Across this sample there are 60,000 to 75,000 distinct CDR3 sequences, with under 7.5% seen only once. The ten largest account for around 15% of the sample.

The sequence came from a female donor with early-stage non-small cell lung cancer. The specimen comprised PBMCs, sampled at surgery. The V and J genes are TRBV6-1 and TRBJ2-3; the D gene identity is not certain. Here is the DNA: TGTGCCAGCAGCAACGTGGGAGATACGCAGTATTTT. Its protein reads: CASSNVGDTQYF.